Sequencing of this T cell receptor beta chain was carried out in a study of T cells in Graves' hyperthyroidism and ophthalmopathy. Study overall: Before any treatment, at initial diagnosis, peripheral blood was collected.

It was RNA transcripts that yielded the amplified TCR beta CDR3 regions. Researchers ran a first-round RT-PCR on the TCR CDR3 using the HTBI primer set. From the multiplex PCR reads, TCRdb called clonotypes with MiXCR, one entry per CDR3 protein. The sample consists of over 700,000 distinct CDR3 sequences, approximately 36% of them appearing once. This clonotype has a handful of counts. Clinical symptoms, serum thyroxine and TRAb, thyroid ultrasound and orbital computed tomography together formed the diagnostic basis. The CDR3 spans 18 residues. Per the germline V gene, CDR1 is DFQATT and CDR2 is SNEGSKA (reference sequence). J was trimmed by 1 base and V by 0 bases; bases with no gene match: 14.

The chain uses TRBV20-1 and TRBJ2-7; TRBD1 matches 8 bases. Sequencing was carried out using blood. This receptor was identified in a woman in her 40s with Graves' hyperthyroidism. DNA of the CDR3: TGCAGTGCTAGAGATCCAGATGGACAGGGCACGATGTCCTACGAGCAGTACTTC. It codes for CSARDPDGQGTMSYEQYF.